Each of the 21 T cell receptor beta chains below was sequenced from the same sample in a study of cytomegalovirus exposure and HLA in healthy donors. PCR primers comprised 60 Vbeta and 13 Jbeta primers. Using immunoSEQ multiplex PCR, the repertoire was profiled, and TCRdb retains in-frame clones only, with some absent. The sample comprises about 94,000 clones, around three fifths of which are singletons, and 3.9% rests with the top ten. Sequencing was done on a sample of PBMCs. Every receptor here comes from a man aged 25-45 years in good health and CMV-seronegative.

The chain couples TRBV6-1 to TRBJ2-5, with 9 positions matching TRBD1. The ends lost 6 bases at V and 1 base at J; junction bases unmatched: 0. Germline V gene data show CDR1 as MNHNS and CDR2 as SASEGT. The CDR3 is 13 residues long. CDR3 loop: CASRGQGQETQYF. Written as DNA, the CDR3 is TGTGCCAGCAGGGGACAGGGCCAAGAGACCCAGTACTTC.

This clone occurred a few times. The chain's CDR3 is CAISGGAGTSGRARLTYEQYF. In nucleotides, the CDR3 is TGTGCCATCAGCGGGGGCGCCGGGACTAGCGGGAGGGCCCGCCTCACCTACGAGCAGTACTTC. The chain carries TRBV10-3 and TRBJ2-7; TRBD2 matches at 16 bases. V lost 6 bases to trimming and J lost 2 bases; unmatched junction nucleotides: 19. The CDR3 has 21 residues. CDR1 and CDR2 from the germline V gene are ENHRY and SYGVKD.

This clone was seen just once. The chain employs TRBV7-9 and TRBJ2-2; TRBD1 is a possible D gene (6 bases). This CDR3 is built from 16 residues. CDR1 is SEHNR, CDR2 FQNEAQ, per germline (reference sequence). The V end lost 5 bases, the J end lost 5 bases, and 18 bases lay between the germline ends. In DNA form, the CDR3 reads TGTGCCAGCAGCCCCCTGGGGGCCCTCAGGACCGGGGAGCTGTTTTTT. It specifies CASSPLGALRTGELFF.

The J gene is TRBJ2-7, the V gene TRBV9; 10 nucleotides align to TRBD2. The CDR3 sequence is 18 residues long. The junction had 14 bases not matched to a gene; V was cut back by 0 bases and J by 5 bases. Germline lookup yields CDR1 SGDLS and CDR2 YYNGEE. CDR3 region: CASSVGLGASGRLDEQYF. In DNA, the CDR3 is TGTGCCAGCAGCGTAGGCTTAGGGGCTAGCGGGAGACTGGACGAGCAGTACTTC.

This chain links TRBV28 with TRBJ2-1; D gene unclear. The V and J ends lost 7 bases and 5 bases respectively, with 24 bases between them. CDR3 length: 17 residues. From germline, CDR1 is MDHEN and CDR2 SYDVKM. Here the CDR3 reads CASTLRSTPRINNEQFF. As DNA, the CDR3 is TGTGCCAGCACCCTTAGGAGTACCCCCCGTATAAACAATGAGCAGTTCTTC.

This clone came up once. The rearrangement uses TRBV5-4 and TRBJ1-2; TRBD1 matches 8 bases. CDR3 size: 15 residues. V gave up 0 bases and J gave up 4 bases; unmatched junction bases: 5. The germline V gene encodes CDR1 SGHNT and CDR2 YYREEE (reference sequence). The DNA for the CDR3 is TGTGCCAGCAGCTTGGGACAGGGGAGGAGCTATGGCTACACCTTC. It translates to CASSLGQGRSYGYTF.

The V and J genes are TRBV25-1 and TRBJ2-5, with D maybe TRBD1 (5 bases). The CDR3 spans 14 residues. Trimming stripped 1 base from V and 5 bases from J, with 11 bases between. Germline-derived CDR1 and CDR2 are MGHDK and SYGVNS. The CDR3 DNA sequence: TGTGCCAGCAGTGAATTGGCAGGGTGGGAGACCCAGTACTTC. It yields the protein CASSELAGWETQYF.

CDR3 sequence (DNA): TGTGCCAGCAGCTTAGAGTTTCCCGCAGCGGGTTACGAGCAGTACTTC. Translating gives CASSLEFPAAGYEQYF. The genes are TRBV7-2 and TRBJ2-7; TRBD2 is a possible D gene (6 bases). CDR3 length equals 16 residues. Trimming took 1 base from V and 4 from J, leaving 17 bases between them. The germline V gene encodes CDR1 SGHTA and CDR2 FQGNSA. The variable domain in full, with the rest retrieved from reference TRBV7-2 and TRBJ2-7, is GAGVSQSPSNKVTEKGKDVELRCDPISGHTALYWYRQSLGQGLEFLIYFQGNSAPDKSGLPSDRFSAERTGGSVSTLTIQRTQQEDSAVYLCASSLEFPAAGYEQYFGPGTRLTVT.

V is TRBV6-1 and J is TRBJ2-3, with a tentative D call TRBD2 (5 bases). The CDR3 is made up of 13 amino acids. Trimming took off 6 bases at V and 4 bases at J, with 11 bases between the two ends. Germline V gene data show CDR1 as MNHNS and CDR2 as SASEGT. CDR3 sequence: CASSPTSADTQYF. The CDR3 DNA sequence: TGTGCCAGCAGCCCCACTAGTGCAGATACGCAGTATTTT.

This clone appeared a few times. The CDR3 protein is CASSLAGAGAEAFF. For the CDR3, the DNA is TGTGCCAGCAGCTTAGCGGGGGCCGGAGCTGAAGCTTTCTTT. This chain joins TRBV7-2 and TRBJ1-1; D is perhaps TRBD1 (6 bases). Germline V gene data show CDR1 as SGHTA and CDR2 as FQGNSA. V was shortened by 0 bases and J by 6 bases, with 11 bases between the two germline ends. This CDR3 spans 14 amino acids.

The J gene is TRBJ1-5, the V gene TRBV4-1; 7 bases align to TRBD1. Germline V gene data show CDR1 as MGHRA and CDR2 as YSYEKL. CDR3 size: 17 residues. The V gene end was trimmed by 0 bases and the J gene end by 5 bases; junction bases not matched to a gene: 10. CDR3 amino acids: CASSQEAWDSLYQPQHF. Written as DNA, the CDR3 is TGCGCCAGCAGCCAAGAGGCTTGGGACAGCCTTTATCAGCCCCAGCATTTT.

The rearrangement uses TRBV10-3 and TRBJ2-7; possibly TRBD1 for D (5 bases). There are 15 residues in the CDR3. V lost 3 bases, J lost 2 bases, and 14 bases lay in between. Germline V gene lookup returns CDR1 ENHRY and CDR2 SYGVKD. CDR3 sequence (DNA): TGTGCCATCAGTGACCCAACGGTACAGGCCTACGAGCAGTACTTC. The encoded protein is CAISDPTVQAYEQYF.

This sequence joins TRBV6-1 and TRBJ2-7; tentatively, D is TRBD2 (5 bases). Germline V gene data show CDR1 as MNHNS and CDR2 as SASEGT. This CDR3 region has 14 residues. V was cut by 2 bases and J by 3 bases, with 11 bases left in between. The CDR3, as DNA: TGTGCCAGCAGTGAACGAGGGTTCGGCTACGAGCAGTACTTC. The encoded protein is CASSERGFGYEQYF.

The chain uses TRBV5-1 and TRBJ2-1; TRBD2 agrees at 13 bases. After removal of 4 bases from V and 8 bases from J, the junction contained 6 bases not matched to a gene. CDR3 size: 15 residues. The germline V gene has CDR1 SGHRS and CDR2 YFSETQ. The CDR3 DNA reads TGCGCCAGCAGCACCACTAGCGGGGGGGTACATGAGCAGTTCTTC. This codes for CASSTTSGGVHEQFF.

J is TRBJ2-7 and V is TRBV27, with TRBD2 identical over 8 bases. V lost 0 bases to trimming and J lost 5 bases; unmatched junction nucleotides: 12. The CDR3 contains 17 residues. In germline, CDR1 is MNHEY, CDR2 SMNVEV (reference sequence). DNA for the CDR3: TGTGCCAGCAGTTTATCGGCTTGGACTAGCATCGTCAACGAGCAGTACTTC. Translation gives CASSLSAWTSIVNEQYF.

The chain has TRBV2 and TRBJ1-2; no clear D. V lost 4 bases and J 2 bases, leaving 8 bases between the germline ends. CDR3 length equals 13 residues. CDR1 is SNHLY and CDR2 is FYNNEI in the germline V gene. The CDR3 DNA reads TGTGCCAGCAGTGGCAGATTAAACTATGGCTACACCTTC. It is translated as CASSGRLNYGYTF. Full variable domain (missing parts from reference TRBV2 and TRBJ1-2): EPEVTQTPSHQVTQMGQEVILRCVPISNHLYFYWYRQILGQKVEFLVSFYNNEISEKSEIFDDQFSVERPDGSNFTLKIRSTKLEDSAMYFCASSGRLNYGYTFGSGTRLTVV.

The chain joins TRBV14 to TRBJ2-7; TRBD1 might be the D (7 bases). The CDR3 runs to 16 residues. CDR1 is SGHDN and CDR2 is FVKESK in the germline V gene. Between the trimmed V and J ends, which lost 0 bases and 3 bases, there was a span of 15 bases. The CDR3 loop is CASSQDGGTAYYEQYF. The CDR3 coding sequence is TGTGCCAGCAGCCAAGATGGAGGGACAGCTTACTACGAGCAGTACTTC.

The V and J genes are TRBV9 and TRBJ2-1; TRBD2 is a possible D gene (6 bases). CDR1 and CDR2 (germline): SGDLS, YYNGEE. The CDR3 totals 15 residues. V lost 4 bases to trimming and J lost 7 bases, with 18 bases between them. CDR3 in amino acids: CASSLGTSVMNEQFF. The CDR3 DNA sequence: TGTGCCAGCAGCCTAGGGACTTCAGTGATGAATGAGCAGTTCTTC.

The chain combines TRBV19 with TRBJ1-2; 11 nucleotides align to TRBD1. J gave up 7 bases and V 10 bases, and 5 bases lay outside the gene matches. The CDR3 has 12 residues. Germline V gives CDR1 LNHDA, CDR2 SQIVND (reference sequence). The CDR3, as DNA: TGTGCCATAGGGGACAGGGGGACTGGCTACACCTTC. Amino acids: CAIGDRGTGYTF.

On this clone: Additional DNA sequences in this sample encode the identical CDR3. The rearrangement joins TRBV5-1 to TRBJ2-7; 10 bases agree with TRBD2. This CDR3 has 15 amino acids. Germline V lookup: CDR1 SGHRS, CDR2 YFSETQ. With 3 bases clipped from V and 0 bases from J, the junction kept 3 bases outside the gene matches. This CDR3 is CASSWTSGSSYEQYF. The CDR3 DNA reads as TGCGCCAGCAGCTGGACTAGCGGTAGCTCCTACGAGCAGTACTTC.

CDR3 coding DNA: TGTGCCAGCCCCGCAGGTGAAAACACCGGGGAGCTGTTTTTT. Translating it yields CASPAGENTGELFF. The J gene is TRBJ2-2, the V gene TRBV2; D not resolved. The CDR3 consists of 14 residues. Germline CDR1 and CDR2: SNHLY and FYNNEI. The V and J ends lost 8 bases and 2 bases respectively, with 12 bases between them.